These 24 T cell receptor beta chains came from one sample sequenced in a study of blood T cell repertoires in COVID-19. TCRdb's copy holds only in-frame clones and misses some; the assay was immunoSEQ multiplex PCR. Among 100,000 to 150,000 clones listed, 60% to 80% were seen once. The specimen sequenced was peripheral blood. These receptors were taken from a woman in her seventies with acute or convalescent COVID-19.

This chain uses TRBV6-1 with TRBJ1-1, with a weak D call TRBD1 (6 bases). V was cut by 6 bases and J by 1 base, with 12 bases left in between. Germline CDR1 is MNHNS and CDR2 is SASEGT. The CDR3 has 14 residues. Here the CDR3 reads CASSPGTRNTEAFF. The CDR3, as DNA: TGTGCCAGCAGCCCCGGGACAAGGAACACTGAAGCTTTCTTT.

This clone showed up just a few times. The sample contains more than one DNA sequence encoding this CDR3. DNA of the CDR3: TGTGCCAGCAGGAGAGGGGAGGGCTATGGCTACACCTTC. Amino acid sequence: CASRRGEGYGYTF. This rearrangement joins TRBV6-4 to TRBJ1-2, with D maybe TRBD1 (5 bases). Trimming removed 6 bases from V and 4 bases from J, with 12 bases in between. CDR1 and CDR2 from the germline V gene are MRHNA and SNTAGT. The CDR3 is 13 amino acids.

A word on this clone: One end of the junction does not line up with germline, which may come from a read error. Other DNA variants within this sample encode the same CDR3. The V gene is TRBV7-3, the J gene TRBJ2-2, with TRBD1 identical over 11 bases. Looked up from germline, CDR1 is SGHTA and CDR2 is FQGTGA. This CDR3 contains 16 residues. The CDR3 loop is CASSPGQGANTGELFF. CDR3 DNA: TGTGCCAGCAGCCCAGGACAGGGGGCTAACACCGGGGAGTTGTTTTTT.

V and J are TRBV28 and TRBJ2-2, with D possibly being TRBD2 (6 bases). This CDR3 has 15 amino acids. V lost 4 bases and J lost 2, with 11 bases in between. CDR1 MDHEN and CDR2 SYDVKM come from the germline V gene. For the CDR3, the DNA is TGTGCCAGCAGTTGGGGCGGGGCAAACACCGGGGAGCTGTTTTTT. The encoded protein is CASSWGGANTGELFF.

A few counts support this clone. This rearrangement joins TRBV27 to TRBJ2-1; TRBD2 agrees at 11 bases. Germline-derived CDR1 and CDR2 are MNHEY and SMNVEV (reference sequence). After removal of 5 bases from V and 3 bases from J, the junction contained 6 bases not matched to a gene. The CDR3 is made up of 16 amino acids. The chain's CDR3 is CASSVRTSGFYNEQFF. The DNA of the CDR3 is TGTGCCAGCAGTGTACGGACTAGCGGGTTCTACAATGAGCAGTTCTTC.

This chain uses TRBV27 with TRBJ2-3; 10 bases map to TRBD2. Germline V CDR1 and CDR2: MNHEY, SMNVEV (reference sequence). The CDR3 covers 15 residues. V was clipped by 7 bases and J by 2 bases; unmatched bases: 6. For the CDR3, the DNA is TGTGCCAGCACCAGGACTAGCGGTTACACAGATACGCAGTATTTT. It codes for CASTRTSGYTDTQYF.

The J gene is TRBJ2-5, the V gene TRBV3-1 (or the pseudogene TRBV3-2); D perhaps matches TRBD1 (5 bases). V was trimmed by 0 bases and J by 1 base, leaving 9 bases between them. CDR1 and CDR2 from the germline V gene are LGHDT and YNNKEL (reference sequence). The CDR3 runs 15 residues. Here the CDR3 reads CASSQDQGPQETQYF. The CDR3 bases are TGTGCCAGCAGCCAAGATCAGGGTCCCCAAGAGACCCAGTACTTC.

The rearrangement joins TRBV5-5 to TRBJ1-5, with D possibly matching TRBD1 (5 bases). The CDR3 sequence is 15 residues long. V was pared by 0 bases and J by 6 bases, with 13 bases between. CDR1 and CDR2 from the germline V gene are SGHKS and YYEKEE (reference sequence). CDR3 sequence reads: CASSLEAGLGQPQHF. The DNA for the CDR3 is TGTGCCAGCAGCTTGGAGGCAGGGCTTGGTCAGCCCCAGCATTTT. Supplemented by reference TRBV5-5 and TRBJ1-5, the full variable domain reads DAGVTQSPTHLIKTRGQQVTLRCSPISGHKSVSWYQQVLGQGPQFIFQYYEKEERGRGNFPDRFSARQFPNYSSELNVNALLLGDSALYLCASSLEAGLGQPQHFGDGTRLSIL.

J is TRBJ1-2 and V is TRBV28, with D hard to call. The CDR3 has 14 residues. The V gene lost 1 base and the J gene lost 4 bases, with 10 bases spanning the gap. Germline V lookup: CDR1 MDHEN, CDR2 SYDVKM. CDR3 residues: CASSLSDGAYGYTF. CDR3 nucleotide sequence: TGTGCCAGCAGTTTATCTGACGGAGCCTATGGCTACACCTTC.

The chain couples TRBV5-6 to TRBJ1-2; 10 bases agree with TRBD1. The CDR3 is 16 residues long. The ends lost 7 bases at V and 2 bases at J; junction bases unmatched: 11. Germline values: CDR1 SGHDT, CDR2 YYEEEE. The CDR3 DNA follows: TGTGCCAGCGCTTTCGACAGGGGGCTAGGAAACTATGGCTACACCTTC. This gives the protein CASAFDRGLGNYGYTF.

The V call is TRBV28, the J call TRBJ2-1; D possibly corresponds to TRBD2 (5 bases). The CDR3 has 16 residues. Germline values: CDR1 MDHEN, CDR2 SYDVKM. V was cut by 6 bases and J by 7 bases, with 22 bases left in between. As DNA, the CDR3 is TGTGCCAGCAGCCCACCGTATGCGTCGGGGAATAATGAGCAGTTCTTC. It translates to CASSPPYASGNNEQFF.

The V call is TRBV12-3 or TRBV12-4, the J call TRBJ2-7; possibly TRBD1 for D (5 bases). Trimming stripped 2 bases from V and 5 bases from J, with 10 bases between. This CDR3 is 13 amino acids long. The CDR3 loop is CASSLSGMNEQYF. DNA of the CDR3: TGTGCCAGCAGTTTATCAGGGATGAACGAGCAGTACTTC.

The V gene is TRBV9, the J gene TRBJ2-5, with 7 bases matching TRBD2. V shed 2 bases and J 5 bases; nucleotides not matched to a gene: 6. CDR1 SGDLS and CDR2 YYNGEE come from the germline V gene. This CDR3 region has 14 residues. In DNA form, the CDR3 reads TGTGCCAGCAGCGTTGGGGGGGATTGGGAGACCCAGTACTTC. Translated: CASSVGGDWETQYF.

This chain connects TRBV4-1 to TRBJ1-2, with 8 positions matching TRBD1. The CDR3 contains 14 residues. CDR1 is MGHRA, CDR2 YSYEKL, per germline. V lost 0 bases to trimming and J lost 3 bases; unmatched junction nucleotides: 0. CDR3 protein: CASSQEDRDYGYTF. The CDR3 bases are TGCGCCAGCAGCCAAGAGGACAGGGACTATGGCTACACCTTC.

A remark on this clone: The same CDR3 can be traced to other DNA sequences in this sample. The V gene is TRBV7-3, the J gene TRBJ1-1, with TRBD1 matching over 8 bases. The CDR3 contains 13 residues. Trimming took 5 bases from V and 4 from J; bases not matched to a gene: 3. Germline V gene data show CDR1 as SGHTA and CDR2 as FQGTGA. CDR3 loop: CASSPTGGTEAFF. The DNA of the CDR3 is TGTGCCAGCAGCCCTACAGGGGGCACTGAAGCTTTCTTT.

The V call is TRBV24-1, the J call TRBJ2-2; D may be TRBD2 (7 bases). Germline CDR1 KGHDR, CDR2 SFDVKD. Trimming removed 8 bases at V and 5 bases at J, with 23 bases between. This CDR3 is 17 amino acids long. DNA for the CDR3: TGTGCCACCACCTATGTTAATGGGGGGGGCGGGACCGGGGAGCTGTTTTTT. It specifies CATTYVNGGGGTGELFF.

V gene TRBV28 combines with J gene TRBJ1-1; TRBD1 matches 9 bases. V was pared by 6 bases and J by 3 bases, with 11 bases of the junction left unmatched. There are 16 residues in the CDR3. The germline CDR1 and CDR2 sequences are MDHEN and SYDVKM. The CDR3 nucleotides are TGTGCCAGCAGGCGAGGACAGGGGCCCAGGGACACTGAAGCTTTCTTT. Its protein product is CASRRGQGPRDTEAFF.

This clone was observed a handful of times. This chain uses TRBV28 with TRBJ1-5; D gene unclear. V lost 1 base and J lost 5, with 9 bases in between. CDR1 and CDR2 from the germline V gene are MDHEN and SYDVKM. The CDR3 has 14 amino acids. CDR3 DNA: TGTGCCAGCAGTTTATTCGAGGGCGATCAGCCCCAGCATTTT. It specifies CASSLFEGDQPQHF.

The sample holds a few counts of this clone. The V gene is TRBV9, the J gene TRBJ1-5; perhaps TRBD1 as D (5 bases). Germline V CDR1 and CDR2: SGDLS, YYNGEE. The CDR3 covers 17 residues. V lost 6 bases, J lost 0 bases, and 19 bases lay in between. The CDR3 here is CASNSRGEYGSNQPQHF. CDR3 coding DNA: TGTGCCAGCAACTCTCGGGGGGAGTACGGTAGCAATCAGCCCCAGCATTTT.

This clone has only a few counts. The chain combines TRBV28 with TRBJ2-3; D possibly corresponds to TRBD2 (6 bases). Germline CDR1 and CDR2: MDHEN and SYDVKM. The CDR3 contains 13 residues. V was pared by 5 bases and J by 9 bases, with 15 bases between. The CDR3 loop is CASSPGGAATQYF. The CDR3 bases are TGTGCCAGCAGTCCCGGGGGAGCCGCCACGCAGTATTTT.

The table lists this clone with a few counts. The CDR3 DNA sequence: TGTGCCAGCAGTTCGGGTTTCTTCAATCAGCCCCAGCATTTT. It codes for CASSSGFFNQPQHF. The J gene is TRBJ1-5, the V gene TRBV7-2; no clear D gene. The CDR3 consists of 14 residues. The V and J ends lost 6 bases and 3 bases respectively, with 12 bases between them. Germline lookup yields CDR1 SGHTA and CDR2 FQGNSA. Using reference TRBV7-2 and TRBJ1-5 for the parts outside the CDR3, the full variable domain is GAGVSQSPSNKVTEKGKDVELRCDPISGHTALYWYRQSLGQGLEFLIYFQGNSAPDKSGLPSDRFSAERTGGSVSTLTIQRTQQEDSAVYLCASSSGFFNQPQHFGDGTRLSIL.

This clone has more than one count but fewer than ten. This chain links TRBV7-2 with TRBJ2-7; 11 bases map to TRBD1. V dropped 4 bases and J dropped 5; count of bases not matched to a gene: 4. CDR1 and CDR2 from the germline V gene are SGHTA and FQGNSA. The CDR3 sequence is 14 residues long. CDR3 sequence: CASSWDRGANEQYF. The CDR3 coding sequence is TGTGCCAGCAGCTGGGACAGGGGGGCAAACGAGCAGTACTTC.

V and J are TRBV4-2 and TRBJ2-1, with D possibly matching TRBD2 (6 bases). The V gene's germline CDR1 is LGHNA and CDR2 YNFKEQ. V shed 6 bases and J shed 6 bases, with 12 bases lying between them. The CDR3 length is 13 residues. In DNA form, the CDR3 reads TGTGCCAGCAGACGGGGACTTTTCAATGAGCAGTTCTTC. Amino acid sequence: CASRRGLFNEQFF.

This sequence joins TRBV27 and TRBJ2-3; D is perhaps TRBD2 (5 bases). V was cut by 6 bases and J by 10 bases, with 14 bases left in between. CDR1 MNHEY and CDR2 SMNVEV come from the germline V gene (reference sequence). CDR3 length: 12 amino acids. CDR3 coding DNA: TGTGCCAGCAGGGCAATGGGGAGCGCGCAGTATTTT. This gives the protein CASRAMGSAQYF.